These 13 T cell receptor beta chains share one sample of origin, sequenced in a study of shared clonotypes between healthy human individuals. The repertoire was sequenced with immunoSEQ multiplex PCR; TCRdb's copy has only in-frame clones and lacks some. The sample holds 1.6 million or so clones; around 98.5% are singletons and the top ten take 0.3% to 0.45%. Material for sequencing was naive CD4+ T cells sorted from blood. Subset described: CD45RA+ positively selected. The receptors come from a man aged 25-45 years in good health.

The gene calls are TRBV19 and TRBJ2-1, with 14 bases matching TRBD2. The CDR3 covers 16 residues. Trimming took 5 bases from V and 6 from J; bases not matched to a gene: 6. Germline-derived CDR1 and CDR2 are LNHDA and SQIVND (reference sequence). This chain's CDR3 is CASSPQTSGRANEQFF. Here the CDR3 DNA reads TGTGCCAGTAGTCCACAGACTAGCGGGAGGGCCAATGAGCAGTTCTTC.

The rearrangement uses TRBV15 and TRBJ1-4; D is unresolved. The ends were cut back, 6 bases at V and 8 bases at J, with 19 bases in the middle. The CDR3 loop spans 15 amino acids. From germline, CDR1 is LNHNV and CDR2 YYDKDF (reference sequence). CDR3: CATRFSQAPREKLFF. CDR3 DNA: TGTGCCACCAGATTCTCGCAGGCTCCTAGGGAAAAACTGTTTTTT. The full variable domain, with the rest looked up from reference TRBV15 and TRBJ1-4, is DAMVIQNPRYQVTQFGKPVTLSCSQTLNHNVMYWYQQKSSQAPKLLFHYYDKDFNNEADTPDNFQSRRPNTSFCFLDIRSPGLGDTAMYLCATRFSQAPREKLFFGSGTQLSVL.

This rearrangement joins TRBV9 to TRBJ2-3; TRBD2 matches at 7 bases. The CDR3 runs 15 residues. CDR1 is SGDLS and CDR2 is YYNGEE in the germline V gene. With V trimmed by 4 bases and J by 4 bases, 9 bases remained unmatched. This CDR3 is CASSFSGLVPDTQYF. As DNA, the CDR3 is TGTGCCAGCAGCTTCTCAGGACTAGTCCCAGATACGCAGTATTTT.

This clone has only one observation. The chain recombines TRBV19 with TRBJ2-7, with a weak D call TRBD2 (5 bases). V lost 7 bases and J lost 0, with 10 bases in between. CDR1 is LNHDA and CDR2 is SQIVND in the germline V gene (reference sequence). This CDR3 is 13 amino acids long. The CDR3 bases are TGTGCCAGTATGCAGCGGCACTCCTACGAGCAGTACTTC. This translates into CASMQRHSYEQYF.

Worth noting for this clone: This same CDR3 is encoded by further DNA sequences in the sample. The chain combines TRBV9 with TRBJ2-5, with 12 bases that match TRBD2. The CDR3 sequence is 14 residues long. V gave up 3 bases and J gave up 4 bases; unmatched junction bases: 1. Germline V gene sequence: CDR1 SGDLS, CDR2 YYNGEE. The CDR3 coding sequence is TGTGCCAGCAGCGAGGGACTAGCGGGAGAGACCCAGTACTTC. Protein: CASSEGLAGETQYF.

The chain joins TRBV7-9 to TRBJ1-3; D is unresolved. This CDR3 spans 18 amino acids. CDR1 is SEHNR and CDR2 is FQNEAQ in the germline V gene (reference sequence). V shed 1 base and J shed 0 bases, with 16 bases lying between them. CDR3 sequence (DNA): TGTGCCAGCAGCTTAGGCCCGACGGGCCCGTCCTCTGGAAACACCATATATTTT. It translates to CASSLGPTGPSSGNTIYF.

The chain employs TRBV7-2 and TRBJ1-4, with a possible D match to TRBD1 (6 bases). Between the trimmed V and J ends, which lost 3 bases and 7 bases, there was a span of 15 bases. Germline V gene lookup returns CDR1 SGHTA and CDR2 FQGNSA. The CDR3 is made up of 15 amino acids. This chain's CDR3 is CASSFHKEGGEKLFF. The DNA for the CDR3 is TGTGCCAGCAGCTTTCATAAGGAGGGGGGTGAAAAACTGTTTTTT.

The chain has TRBV4-3 and TRBJ2-3; TRBD2 is a possible D gene (6 bases). Per the germline V gene, CDR1 is LGHNA and CDR2 is YSLEER. The CDR3 is 16 residues long. V was clipped by 1 base and J by 0 bases, with 11 bases between them. The CDR3 DNA follows: TGCGCCAGCAGCCAAGGCGGAGCGGGTAGCACAGATACGCAGTATTTT. Amino acids: CASSQGGAGSTDTQYF.

The chain employs TRBV11-3 and TRBJ2-2; D unclear. The CDR3 has 14 residues. V gave up 10 bases and J gave up 4 bases, with 16 bases separating them. The germline gives CDR1 SGHNT, CDR2 YENEEA. The CDR3 bases are TGTGCCACACAGCTTGAGCTGGGCACCGGGGAGCTGTTTTTT. As protein: CATQLELGTGELFF.

V usage is TRBV4-1 and J usage is TRBJ1-2, with 8 bases matching TRBD1. J was trimmed by 3 bases and V by 1 base; bases with no gene match: 19. CDR3 length equals 20 residues. Per germline, CDR1 MGHRA and CDR2 YSYEKL. In nucleotides, the CDR3 is TGCGCCAGCAGCCAAGTCGTCGTCGACGGACAGGGCCGTAAGTACTATGGCTACACCTTC. This codes for CASSQVVVDGQGRKYYGYTF.

The V and J genes are TRBV7-9 and TRBJ2-5; 11 nucleotides match TRBD1. CDR3 size: 15 residues. Trimming removed 5 bases from V and 4 bases from J; junction bases left unmatched: 6. Looked up from germline, CDR1 is SEHNR and CDR2 is FQNEAQ (reference sequence). The CDR3 is CASSPWTGGRETQYF. CDR3 nucleotide sequence: TGTGCCAGCAGCCCTTGGACAGGGGGCCGAGAGACCCAGTACTTC.

The V gene is TRBV9, the J gene TRBJ2-5; D unclear. CDR1 is SGDLS, CDR2 YYNGEE, per germline. CDR3 length: 14 residues. V lost 3 bases to trimming and J lost 3 bases, with 12 bases between them. DNA for the CDR3: TGTGCCAGCAGCGCCTCGGACCTAAAAGAGACCCAGTACTTC. Encoded protein: CASSASDLKETQYF.

The CDR3 reads CATSRRIRGDNQPQHF. In nucleotides, the CDR3 is TGTGCCACCAGCAGGAGGATCAGGGGGGACAATCAGCCCCAGCATTTT. This chain uses TRBV15 with TRBJ1-5, with 7 bases lining up with TRBD1. Trimming cost V 3 bases and J 3 bases; bases outside gene matches: 8. Per the germline V gene, CDR1 is LNHNV and CDR2 is YYDKDF (reference sequence). This CDR3 region has 16 residues.